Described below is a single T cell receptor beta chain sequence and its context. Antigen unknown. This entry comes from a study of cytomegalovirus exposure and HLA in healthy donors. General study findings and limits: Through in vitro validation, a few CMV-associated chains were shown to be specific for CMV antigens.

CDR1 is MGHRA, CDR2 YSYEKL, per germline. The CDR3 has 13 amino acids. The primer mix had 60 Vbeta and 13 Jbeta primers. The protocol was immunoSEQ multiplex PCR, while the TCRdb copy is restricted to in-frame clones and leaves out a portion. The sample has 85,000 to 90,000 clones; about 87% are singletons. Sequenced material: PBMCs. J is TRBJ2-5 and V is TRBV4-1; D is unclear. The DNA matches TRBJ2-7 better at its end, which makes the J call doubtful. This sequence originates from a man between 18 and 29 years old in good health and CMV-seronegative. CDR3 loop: CATRSSEPYEQYF. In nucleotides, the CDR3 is TGCGCCACCCGGTCCAGCGAGCCCTACGAGCAGTACTTC.